One and the same sample provided the 13 T cell receptor beta chains below, sequenced in a study of Ad26.COV2.S vaccination and SARS-CoV-2 variants. Repertoires were generated with immunoSEQ multiplex PCR, while TCRdb's copy carries only in-frame clones and drops some. The table shows about 350,000 clones, with approximately 90% occurring only once. The sequences come from peripheral blood, collected after recovery from COVID-19. These receptors all stem from a human donor who had recovered from COVID-19.

The chain joins TRBV10-3 to TRBJ2-3; D might be TRBD1 or TRBD2, each matching 5 bases. The CDR3 loop spans 17 amino acids. CDR1 is ENHRY, CDR2 SYGVKD, per germline. Trimming left V 6 bases short and J 2 bases short, with 21 bases between. The CDR3 reads CAIRAIWDGSFTDTQYF. The CDR3 DNA reads as TGTGCCATCAGAGCTATATGGGACGGATCGTTCACAGATACGCAGTATTTT.

V gene TRBV7-2 combines with J gene TRBJ1-5, with D perhaps TRBD1 (6 bases). V lost 6 bases and J lost 1, with 13 bases in between. The CDR3 loop spans 15 amino acids. The V gene's germline CDR1 is SGHTA and CDR2 FQGNSA. CDR3 protein: CASSPTGTSNQPQHF. The DNA of the CDR3 is TGTGCCAGCAGTCCAACAGGGACGAGCAATCAGCCCCAGCATTTT. The full variable domain, its missing parts supplied by reference TRBV7-2 and TRBJ1-5, is GAGVSQSPSNKVTEKGKDVELRCDPISGHTALYWYRQSLGQGLEFLIYFQGNSAPDKSGLPSDRFSAERTGGSVSTLTIQRTQQEDSAVYLCASSPTGTSNQPQHFGDGTRLSIL.

V gene TRBV6-2 or TRBV6-3 combines with J gene TRBJ1-2; perhaps TRBD1 as D (6 bases). This CDR3 region has 16 residues. The V end was cut by 6 bases, the J end by 4 bases, with 21 bases between. The germline V gene encodes CDR1 MNHEY and CDR2 SVGEGT. The CDR3 DNA reads TGTGCCAGCAGCCAACCGCCTTCGACAGGCCGCTATGGCTACACCTTC. Its protein is CASSQPPSTGRYGYTF.

V is TRBV20-1 and J is TRBJ2-7; D is possibly TRBD2 (6 bases). The germline gives CDR1 DFQATT, CDR2 SNEGSKA (reference sequence). CDR3 length: 13 residues. Trimming removed 3 bases at V and 3 bases at J, with 12 bases between. CDR3 in amino acids: CSASLAWSYEQYF. The CDR3 nucleotides are TGCAGTGCTAGTCTAGCGTGGAGCTACGAGCAGTACTTC.

The chain employs TRBV11-2 and TRBJ1-2; D unclear. CDR3 size: 13 residues. Looked up from germline, CDR1 is SGHAT and CDR2 is FQNNGV. Trimming removed 6 bases at V and 8 bases at J, with 16 bases between. CDR3 in DNA: TGTGCCAGCAGGTCAGAGAAATGGGGAGGCTACACCTTC. Translation gives CASRSEKWGGYTF. Using reference TRBV11-2 and TRBJ1-2 for the parts outside the CDR3, the full variable domain is EAGVAQSPRYKIIEKRQSVAFWCNPISGHATLYWYQQILGQGPKLLIQFQNNGVVDDSQLPKDRFSAERLKGVDSTLKIQPAKLEDSAVYLCASRSEKWGGYTFGSGTRLTVV.

As regards this clone: This sample also contains other DNA sequences that code for the same CDR3. The V and J genes are TRBV20-1 and TRBJ1-1, with D unresolved. V lost 5 bases and J 3 bases, leaving 7 bases between the germline ends. The CDR3 has 11 residues. The germline V gene encodes CDR1 DFQATT and CDR2 SNEGSKA (reference sequence). The DNA of the CDR3 is TGCAGTGCTTTGAAAGACACTGAAGCTTTCTTT. It codes for CSALKDTEAFF.

The chain is built from TRBV19 and TRBJ2-1, with 7 bases matching TRBD1. CDR3 size: 13 residues. Germline V gene data show CDR1 as LNHDA and CDR2 as SQIVND (reference sequence). The junction had 6 bases not matched to a gene; V was cut back by 10 bases and J by 3 bases. The CDR3 loop reads CATGQAVYNEQFF. The CDR3 DNA follows: TGTGCCACAGGACAGGCGGTCTACAATGAGCAGTTCTTC. Using reference TRBV19 and TRBJ2-1 for the parts outside the CDR3, the full variable domain is DGGITQSPKYLFRKEGQNVTLSCEQNLNHDAMYWYRQDPGQGLRLIYYSQIVNDFQKGDIAEGYSVSREKKESFPLTVTSAQKNPTAFYLCATGQAVYNEQFFGPGTRLTVL.

This clone is a singleton in its sample. V is TRBV25-1 and J is TRBJ1-4, with 8 bases that match TRBD1. V was clipped by 2 bases and J by 7 bases; unmatched bases: 9. The V gene's germline CDR1 is MGHDK and CDR2 SYGVNS. The CDR3 is 16 amino acids. The CDR3 nucleotides are TGTGCCAGCAGTGAACGTTCCAGGGGGCGTTTTGAAAAACTGTTTTTT. Translation: CASSERSRGRFEKLFF.

The genes are TRBV2 and TRBJ2-5; 9 nucleotides align to TRBD1. V was clipped by 5 bases and J by 5 bases; unmatched bases: 6. The CDR3 contains 14 residues. CDR1 and CDR2 from the germline V gene are SNHLY and FYNNEI. The CDR3 protein is CASSNRGQRETQYF. The CDR3 nucleotides read TGTGCCAGCAGTAACAGGGGGCAGAGGGAGACCCAGTACTTC.

The V and J genes are TRBV6-2 or TRBV6-3 and TRBJ1-5; D is undetermined. The CDR3 is 12 residues long. Germline-derived CDR1 and CDR2 are MNHEY and SVGEGT. V lost 5 bases to trimming and J lost 5 bases, with 7 bases between them. Here the CDR3 reads CASSPPDQPQHF. The CDR3, as DNA: TGTGCCAGCAGTCCACCCGATCAGCCCCAGCATTTT.

The genes are TRBV25-1 and TRBJ2-4, with D hard to call. Germline CDR1 reads MGHDK; CDR2 reads SYGVNS. The CDR3 extends over 11 amino acids. The V gene lost 3 bases and the J gene lost 9 bases, with 6 bases spanning the gap. The CDR3 protein is CASSDSAIQYF. The CDR3 bases are TGTGCCAGCAGTGACAGTGCCATTCAGTACTTC.

The chain has TRBV5-6 and TRBJ1-2; D call uncertain. The CDR3 covers 12 residues. In germline, CDR1 is SGHDT, CDR2 YYEEEE. V lost 6 bases and J 1 base, leaving 7 bases between the germline ends. The CDR3 DNA follows: TGTGCCAGCAAGGTAGATAACTATGGCTACACCTTC. Encoded protein: CASKVDNYGYTF.

The rearrangement joins TRBV5-4 to TRBJ1-1, with TRBD1 matching over 8 bases. The ends lost 4 bases at V and 2 bases at J; junction bases unmatched: 13. This CDR3 comprises 17 residues. Germline CDR1 and CDR2: SGHNT and YYREEE (reference sequence). CDR3 coding DNA: TGTGCCAGCAGCCCCGGACAGGGAAGAGGGGTTAACACTGAAGCTTTCTTT. It specifies CASSPGQGRGVNTEAFF.